This T cell receptor (beta chain) was captured in a study of blood T cell repertoires in COVID-19. Authors' analysis steps: The authors estimated nucleated cell counts from reference gene primer amplification. Sequenced by immunoSEQ multiplex PCR; TCRdb stores in-frame clones only, minus some. The DNA was the basis for D and trimming; V, J and clone size are from that table. The sample holds about 14,000 clones, 65% to 80% seen once. The length of the CDR3 is 13 residues. V gave up 5 bases and J gave up 1 base, with 8 bases separating them. Looked up from germline, CDR1 is SGHAT and CDR2 is FQNNGV. This receptor was obtained from a boy under 10 years old with active or convalescent COVID-19. Source material: peripheral blood. The chain combines TRBV11-2 with TRBJ1-1; D is unresolved. The CDR3 DNA follows: TGTGCCAGCAGCCCTCGGAGGAACACTGAAGCTTTCTTT. This encodes CASSPRRNTEAFF.